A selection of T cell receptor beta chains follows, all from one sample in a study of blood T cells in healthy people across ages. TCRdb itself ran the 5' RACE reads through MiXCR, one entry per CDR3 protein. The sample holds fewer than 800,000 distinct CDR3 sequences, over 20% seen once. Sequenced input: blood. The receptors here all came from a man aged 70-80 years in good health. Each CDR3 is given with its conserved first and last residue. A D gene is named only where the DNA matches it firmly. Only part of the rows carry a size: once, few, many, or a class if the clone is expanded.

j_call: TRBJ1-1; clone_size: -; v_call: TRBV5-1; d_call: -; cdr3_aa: CASSAQGFTTEAFF; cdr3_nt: TGCGCCAGCAGCGCCCAGGGGTTCACCACTGAAGCTTTCTTT
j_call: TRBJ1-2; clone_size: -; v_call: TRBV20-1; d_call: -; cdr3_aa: CSASPLVDGYTF; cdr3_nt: TGCAGTGCTAGCCCGCTCGTGGATGGCTACACCTTC
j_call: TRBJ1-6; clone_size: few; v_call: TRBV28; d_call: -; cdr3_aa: CAISGGVRVSLHF; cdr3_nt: TGTGCCATCTCGGGCGGCGTTAGAGTGTCCCTCCACTTT
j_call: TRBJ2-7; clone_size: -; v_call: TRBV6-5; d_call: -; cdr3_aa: CASSYSKQGPYGQYF; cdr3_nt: TGTGCCAGCAGTTACTCGAAGCAGGGTCCCTACGGGCAGTACTTC
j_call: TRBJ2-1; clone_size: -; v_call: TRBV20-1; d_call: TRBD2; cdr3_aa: CSASASGSGSYNEQFF; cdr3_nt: TGCAGTGCTAGTGCTAGCGGGAGCGGTTCCTACAATGAGCAGTTCTTC
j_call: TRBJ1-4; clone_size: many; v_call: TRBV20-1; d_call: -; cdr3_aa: CSAWGRGGEKLFF; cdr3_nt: TGCAGTGCGTGGGGGCGTGGGGGCGAAAAACTGTTTTTT
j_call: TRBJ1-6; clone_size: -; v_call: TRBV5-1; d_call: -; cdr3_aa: CASSLEQLDNSPLHF; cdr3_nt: TGCGCCAGCAGCTTGGAACAGTTGGATAATTCACCCCTCCACTTT
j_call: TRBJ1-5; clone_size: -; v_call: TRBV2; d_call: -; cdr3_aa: CARSGSGNNQPQHF; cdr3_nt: TGTGCCCGCAGTGGTTCGGGGAACAATCAGCCCCAGCATTTT
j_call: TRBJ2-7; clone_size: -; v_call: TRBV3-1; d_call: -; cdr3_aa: CASSQGWSEGEQYF; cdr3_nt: TGTGCCAGCAGCCAAGGCTGGTCAGAGGGGGAGCAGTACTTC
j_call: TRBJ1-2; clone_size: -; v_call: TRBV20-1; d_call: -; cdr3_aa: CSARPLPTSGYGYTF; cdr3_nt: TGCAGTGCTAGACCACTGCCTACCTCCGGCTATGGCTACACCTTC
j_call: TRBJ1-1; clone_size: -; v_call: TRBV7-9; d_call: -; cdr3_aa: CASTLGGMVKTEAFF; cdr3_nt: TGTGCCAGCACCCTCGGGGGTATGGTAAAGACTGAAGCTTTCTTT
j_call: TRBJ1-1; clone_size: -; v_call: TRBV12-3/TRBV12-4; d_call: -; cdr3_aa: CASSYRGYTEAFF; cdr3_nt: TGTGCCAGCAGTTACCGGGGCTACACTGAAGCTTTCTTT
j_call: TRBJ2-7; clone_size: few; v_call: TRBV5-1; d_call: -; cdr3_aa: CASSLSSGTYEQYF; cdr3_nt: TGCGCCAGCAGCTTGAGTAGCGGAACCTACGAGCAGTACTTC
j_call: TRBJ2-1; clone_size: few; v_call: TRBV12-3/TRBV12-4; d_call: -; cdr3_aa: CASRRVESSYNEQFF; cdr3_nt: TGTGCCAGCAGGCGTGTGGAGTCCTCCTACAATGAGCAGTTCTTC
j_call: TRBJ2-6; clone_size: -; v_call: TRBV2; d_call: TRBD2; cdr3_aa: CATGLAGDRSGANVLTF; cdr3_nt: TGTGCCACGGGACTAGCGGGAGACCGCTCTGGGGCCAACGTCCTGACTTTC
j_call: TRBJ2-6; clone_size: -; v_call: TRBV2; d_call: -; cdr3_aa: CATGQSYPSGANVLTF; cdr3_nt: TGTGCCACAGGACAGTCCTACCCCTCTGGGGCCAACGTCCTGACTTTC
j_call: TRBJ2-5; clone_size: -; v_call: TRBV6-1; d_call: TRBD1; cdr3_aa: CASRKDRGEETQYF; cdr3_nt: TGTGCCAGCAGGAAGGACAGGGGGGAAGAGACCCAGTACTTC
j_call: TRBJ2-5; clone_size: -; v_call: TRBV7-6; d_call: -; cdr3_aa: CASSLGETGWETQYF; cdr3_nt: TGTGCCAGCAGCTTAGGGGAGACAGGATGGGAGACCCAGTACTTC
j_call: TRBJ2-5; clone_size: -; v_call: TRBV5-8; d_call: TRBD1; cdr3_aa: CASSLGTGVQETQYF; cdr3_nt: TGTGCCAGCAGCTTAGGGACAGGGGTCCAAGAGACCCAGTACTTC
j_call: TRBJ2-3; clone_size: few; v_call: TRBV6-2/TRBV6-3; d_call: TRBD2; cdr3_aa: CASQLRPTSGRADTQYF; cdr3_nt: TGTGCCAGCCAATTGAGGCCGACTAGCGGGAGGGCAGATACGCAGTATTTT
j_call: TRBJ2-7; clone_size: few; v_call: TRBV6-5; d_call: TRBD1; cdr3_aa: CASSYSGTGNYEQYF; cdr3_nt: TGTGCCAGCAGTTACTCCGGGACAGGGAACTACGAGCAGTACTTC
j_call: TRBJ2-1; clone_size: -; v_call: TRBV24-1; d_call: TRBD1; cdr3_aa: CATSVPGTGSFNEQFF; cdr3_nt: TGTGCCACCAGTGTCCCCGGGACAGGGTCTTTCAATGAGCAGTTCTTC
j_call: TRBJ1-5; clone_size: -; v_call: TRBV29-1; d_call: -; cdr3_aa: CSVGDTNNQPQHF; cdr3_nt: TGCAGCGTGGGGGACACAAACAATCAGCCCCAGCATTTT
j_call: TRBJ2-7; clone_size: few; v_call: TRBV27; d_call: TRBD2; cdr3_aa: CASSFAGGSYEQYF; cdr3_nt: TGTGCCAGCAGTTTTGCGGGAGGGTCCTACGAGCAGTACTTC
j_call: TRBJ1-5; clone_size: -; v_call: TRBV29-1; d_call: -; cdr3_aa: CSVGGGGRQPQHF; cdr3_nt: TGCAGCGTTGGTGGGGGGGGGCGACAGCCCCAGCATTTT
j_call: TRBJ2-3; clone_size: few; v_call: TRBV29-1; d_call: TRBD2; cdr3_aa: CSVESGSGLLDTQYF; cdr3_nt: TGCAGCGTTGAAAGCGGGAGCGGATTATTGGATACGCAGTATTTT
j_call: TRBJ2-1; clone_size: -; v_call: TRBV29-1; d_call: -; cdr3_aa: CSVEAGLVGFIYNEQFF; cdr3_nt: TGCAGCGTTGAAGCGGGCTTAGTGGGGTTTATCTACAATGAGCAGTTCTTC
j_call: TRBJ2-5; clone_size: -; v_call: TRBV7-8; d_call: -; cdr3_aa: CASSPQRGIGETQYF; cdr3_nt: TGTGCCAGCAGCCCACAAAGAGGGATAGGAGAGACCCAGTACTTC
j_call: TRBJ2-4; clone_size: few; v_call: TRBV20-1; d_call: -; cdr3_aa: CSGAYGSLAKNIQYF; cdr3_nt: TGCAGTGGCGCTTATGGAAGTCTAGCCAAAAACATTCAGTACTTC